This TCR beta chain was documented in a study of OX40 agonist ivuxolimab in advanced cancers. On the study more broadly: Each patient was given ivuxolimab into a vein every 2 weeks, at 0.01 to 10 mg/kg. Checkpoint inhibitors had been given previously to roughly 40% of patients. A diagnosis of hepatocellular carcinoma, melanoma, renal cell or head and neck cancer was present in dose-escalation patients.

CDR1 is LNHNV, CDR2 YYDKDF, per germline (reference sequence). This CDR3 region has 13 residues. Deletions cut 0 bases from V and 6 bases from J, with 9 bases between. Study-level results: CD4+ and CD8+ T cells in blood underwent clonal expansion by week 6 at 0.1 to 3.0 mg/kg.

The data were produced by immunoSEQ multiplex PCR, yet TCRdb's version contains in-frame clones alone and is incomplete. The sample has almost 90,000 clones; around 87% are singletons. With regard to this clone: Its antigen is not known.

The sequence derives from an adult with an advanced solid tumor such as melanoma, head and neck, liver or kidney cancer. The sample consisted of CD4+ or CD8+ T cells sorted from blood, taken in a trial of the OX40 agonist ivuxolimab. The chain links TRBV15 to TRBJ2-7; D may be TRBD1 or TRBD2 (5 bases each). The CDR3 region is CATSRDGGFEQYF. Written as DNA, the CDR3 is TGTGCCACCAGCAGAGATGGGGGATTCGAGCAGTACTTC.